The clone carrying this T cell receptor (beta chain) was counted a few times. The antigen is unknown. The sample belongs to a study of identical twins. Study findings and constraints: Sequences that were out-of-frame, alpha and twin-shared displayed an excess of low generation probability. Cross-sectional statistical analysis, not tracking of the same donors, underpinned the conclusions.

Carrying unique molecular identifiers, the cDNA also gained a universal primer site through template switching. TCRdb redid the calling of the 5' RACE reads with MiXCR, one entry per CDR3 protein. The sample lists approximately 190,000 distinct CDR3 sequences; about 16% were seen once. The data also belong to a second study, concerning T cells expressing NK-cell markers. That report adds: In several experiments, an anti-gamma-delta TCR antibody restricted sorting to alpha-beta TCR T cells.

This sequence was found in a woman aged 18-29 years in good health. The sample consisted of CD8+ T cells sorted from blood.

The CDR3 bases are TGTGCCAGCAGCTCCGGGACAGGGCTAAGCGAGCAGTACTTC. Protein product: CASSSGTGLSEQYF. The chain joins TRBV12-3 or TRBV12-4 to TRBJ2-7; 9 bases agree with TRBD1. There are 14 residues in the CDR3. J was trimmed by 6 bases and V by 6 bases; bases with no gene match: 9.